Listed below are T cell receptor beta chains from one sample, sequenced in a study of patients and donors after allogeneic stem cell transplantation. TCRdb reanalysed the RT-PCR reads using MiXCR and keeps one entry per CDR3 protein. The repertoire holds about a million distinct CDR3 sequences, with approximately 18% as singletons. The specimen sequenced was blood, either unsorted or a sorted T cell fraction (not recorded which). These receptors all come from a human donor who was either an allogeneic HSCT recipient or a stem cell or donor lymphocyte infusion donor (not recorded which). It is not recorded whose cells these are; they may come from a transplant donor. CDR3s include the opening cysteine and the closing phenylalanine or tryptophan. Each record gives: J gene, V gene, CDR3 length, CDR3 protein.

TRBJ1-2,TRBV28,13,CASGTGPVTRYTF
TRBJ2-3,TRBV7-2,16,CASSLGVGRRADTQYF
TRBJ2-5,TRBV12-3/TRBV12-4,11,CASIKRETQYF
TRBJ2-2,TRBV4-2,17,CASSRGSGGGSTGELFF
TRBJ2-7,TRBV6-5,16,CASSSFPDRGAYEQYF
TRBJ1-2,TRBV20-1,14,CSAHGPGADYGYTF
TRBJ2-7,TRBV4-1,15,CASSQGQVSPYEQYF
TRBJ1-2,TRBV7-9,15,CASSLSRVVVYGYTF
TRBJ2-7,TRBV12-3/TRBV12-4,15,CASRVTSGSLNEQYF
TRBJ2-6,TRBV19,14,CASTLKAGANVLTF
TRBJ2-7,TRBV10-3,13,CAISTTSGYEQYF
TRBJ1-1,TRBV4-1,13,CASIPISGTKAFF
TRBJ2-6,TRBV19,15,CASSSSSPGANVLTF
TRBJ2-3,TRBV12-3/TRBV12-4,16,CASSFITGMGKDTQYF
TRBJ2-1,TRBV12-3/TRBV12-4,15,CASSRGTSSYNEQFF
TRBJ2-6,TRBV10-3,15,CAISDRTAGANVLTF
TRBJ1-2,TRBV15,20,CATSRDRVPILRTDVGGYTF
TRBJ2-3,TRBV7-3,16,CASSLQGADNTDTQYF
TRBJ2-3,TRBV11-3,14,CASSPMAGGDTQYF
TRBJ2-2,TRBV5-1,15,CASNTGAENTGELFF
TRBJ1-1,TRBV4-3,14,CASSQDLSGGPAFF
TRBJ2-2,TRBV12-3/TRBV12-4,15,CASRPGQLNTGELFF
TRBJ2-7,TRBV20-1,16,CSARDLWGAMPYEQYF
TRBJ2-7,TRBV28,14,CASSFYGGSYEQYF
TRBJ1-4,TRBV4-1,14,CASSQRGLGEKLFF
TRBJ2-2,TRBV6-5,17,CASRYDATGPNTGELFF
TRBJ2-1,TRBV4-2,16,CASSPNLGQGYNEQFF
TRBJ2-1,TRBV21-1,18,CASSKVLVTSGRGNEQFF
TRBJ2-3,TRBV29-1,15,CSVRGRGLRTDTQYF
TRBJ1-4,TRBV20-1,13,CSVAKNDRGKLFF
TRBJ1-6,TRBV5-4,17,CASSPGRRDSYNSPLHF
TRBJ1-2,TRBV5-1,15,CASRPYRDGNYGYTF
TRBJ1-5,TRBV6-1,15,CASRSDTYSNQPQHF
TRBJ2-1,TRBV11-2,16,CASSPGTGTLYNEQFF
TRBJ1-1,TRBV11-2,15,CASSSRSGPNTEAFF
TRBJ2-7,TRBV24-1,11,CATSDLQKQYF
TRBJ2-7,TRBV6-5,14,CASSSPQGSYEQYF
TRBJ2-4,TRBV3-1,13,CASSQQAKNIQYF
TRBJ2-1,TRBV27,15,CASSFLTLGGNEQFF
TRBJ2-1,TRBV7-9,13,CASSLELAPEQFF
TRBJ1-4,TRBV10-3,17,CAISTGQIPSTNEKLFF
TRBJ1-2,TRBV20-1,14,CSASDRGRDYGYTF
TRBJ1-2,TRBV5-1,14,CASTPLSNNYGYTF
TRBJ2-1,TRBV29-1,15,CSEASLTGQGLGQFF
TRBJ2-7,TRBV7-9,17,CASSLASGQVGSYEQYF
TRBJ2-7,TRBV20-1,13,CSAIPGPTDEQYF
TRBJ2-2,TRBV4-3,16,CASSQTTGTNTGELFF
TRBJ2-2,TRBV29-1,14,CSVGPITNTGELFF
TRBJ1-2,TRBV5-1,12,CASKEGQYGYTF
TRBJ2-1,TRBV20-1,17,CSARDWTGVPSYNEQFF
TRBJ2-2,TRBV10-3,17,CAISESHGNANTGELFF
TRBJ2-1,TRBV10-3,15,CAIRETTGSLNEQFF
TRBJ1-1,TRBV7-9,14,CASSLGHTNTEAFF